This is a list of T cell receptor beta chains from one sample in a study of cytomegalovirus exposure and HLA in healthy donors. The method was immunoSEQ multiplex PCR; TCRdb's version includes in-frame clones alone and lacks a portion of them. The sample holds about 140,000 clones, roughly 73% seen once. Sequencing used PBMCs. These receptors were collected from a man aged 40-49 years in good health and CMV-seronegative. The CDR3 runs from the conserved cysteine through the conserved F or W. A D gene is named only where the DNA matches it firmly. Clone size, where shown, is once, few, many, or a class for clones that have expanded.

TRBJ2-5	.	TRBV9	.	TGTGCCAGCAGCGGCCTCGGGGACCAGTACTTC	CASSGLGDQYF
TRBJ1-1	.	TRBV7-6	TRBD1	TGTGCCAGCAGCTCCCACACAGGGGCGATGAACACTGAAGCTTTCTTT	CASSSHTGAMNTEAFF
TRBJ2-7	.	TRBV5-1	TRBD1	TGCGCCAGCAGCTTCGTAATAACTTCACCCGGTTTTGGGACAGGGCCATACGAGCAGTACTTC	CASSFVITSPGFGTGPYEQYF
TRBJ2-3	.	TRBV30	.	TGTGCCTGGAGTGTACCAGGGGCATTGAGAGATACGCAGTATTTT	CAWSVPGALRDTQYF
TRBJ1-6	.	TRBV6-5	TRBD1	TGTGCCAGCAGCGACAGGGTTGGGTCACCCCTCCACTTT	CASSDRVGSPLHF
TRBJ1-2	.	TRBV5-4	TRBD1	TGTGCCAGCAGCTTTCGGACAGGTACGGATTACTATGGCTACACCTTC	CASSFRTGTDYYGYTF
TRBJ2-7	.	TRBV2	.	TGTGCCAGCAGCTCTACAGGGTACCTCGTCGAGCAGTACTTC	CASSSTGYLVEQYF
TRBJ2-1	.	TRBV9	.	TGTGCCAGCAGGACCGACGGACTCGAGCAGTTCTTC	CASRTDGLEQFF
TRBJ2-2	.	TRBV7-3	TRBD2	TGTGCCAGCAGCGTTAGCGGGGGAGCCCTAACCGGGGAGCTGTTTTTT	CASSVSGGALTGELFF
TRBJ1-1	.	TRBV5-1	.	TGCGCCAGCAAAAACAGGGAGATGAACACTGAAGCTTTCTTT	CASKNREMNTEAFF
TRBJ2-3	.	TRBV4-1	TRBD1	TGCGCCAGCACCCTAGGGACAGATCTTACAGATACGCAGTATTTT	CASTLGTDLTDTQYF
TRBJ2-3	.	TRBV6-6	TRBD2	TGTGCCAGCAGGCGGGGGGGTTGGGCAGATACGCAGTATTTT	CASRRGGWADTQYF
TRBJ2-7	.	TRBV27	TRBD1	TGTGCCAGCAGTTTAAACCCAGGACGGGACAGGGCGCCCTACGAGCAGTACTTC	CASSLNPGRDRAPYEQYF
TRBJ1-1	.	TRBV6-5	.	TGTGCCAGCAGTTACTTTCGGTTGTCCAACACTGAAGCTTTCTTT	CASSYFRLSNTEAFF
TRBJ1-1	few	TRBV30	.	TGTGCCTGGAGTCTGGGGCTGAACACTGAAGCTTTCTTT	CAWSLGLNTEAFF
TRBJ2-2	.	TRBV30	.	TGTGCCTGGGATATACAGAACACCGGGGAGCTGTTTTTT	CAWDIQNTGELFF
TRBJ2-7	few	TRBV2	.	TGTGCCAGCAGTGATCAGGGCCTTACCTACGAGCAGTACTTC	CASSDQGLTYEQYF
TRBJ2-5	.	TRBV18	.	TGTGCCAGCTCACCACGAGGAGAGACCCAGTACTTC	CASSPRGETQYF
TRBJ1-3	few	TRBV4-1	.	TGCGCCAGCAGCCAATCTGGACTGAACTCTGGAAACACCATATATTTT	CASSQSGLNSGNTIYF
TRBJ1-6	.	TRBV19	TRBD1	TGTGCCAGTAGCTCTGGGACAGGGGGCGCGGGAAATTCACCCCTCCACTTT	CASSSGTGGAGNSPLHF
TRBJ1-1	.	TRBV5-1	.	TGCGCCAGCAGCTTGGGACAGAGCTACACTGAAGCTTTCTTT	CASSLGQSYTEAFF
TRBJ1-2	.	TRBV29-1	TRBD1	TGCAGCGTTGAAGTGGTGTTGACAGGGTCCCCCTTAGGCTATGGCTACACCTTC	CSVEVVLTGSPLGYGYTF
TRBJ1-1	.	TRBV5-4	.	TGTGCCAGCAGCTCAGGGGCGAGGAACACTGAAGCTTTCTTT	CASSSGARNTEAFF
TRBJ2-7	.	TRBV5-1	TRBD1	TGCGCCAGCAGCTTTAGGGACAGGGGGGAATACGAGCAGTACTTC	CASSFRDRGEYEQYF
TRBJ1-1	.	TRBV2	TRBD1	TGTGCCAGCAGTGAAACAGGGGGATTCACTGAAGCTTTCTTT	CASSETGGFTEAFF
TRBJ2-1	.	TRBV7-6	TRBD1	TGTGCCAGCAGCTTAGGGGACAGGGGGACCTACAATGAGCAGTTCTTC	CASSLGDRGTYNEQFF
TRBJ2-7	.	TRBV7-3	TRBD2	TGTGCCAGCAGCCCCCAGGGACTAGCCCCAACCGAGCAGTACTTC	CASSPQGLAPTEQYF
TRBJ1-6	.	TRBV27	.	TGTGCCAGCAGCCCTGGACTGCAAAATTCACCCCTCCACTTT	CASSPGLQNSPLHF
TRBJ2-3	.	TRBV5-1	TRBD2	TGCGCCAGCAGCATTAGGACTAGCGGCCCTCCGTGTACGCAGTATTTT	CASSIRTSGPPCTQYF
TRBJ1-1	once	TRBV12-5	.	TGTGCTAGTGGCAATGACTCCCCCCGAGCTTTCTTT	CASGNDSPRAFF
TRBJ2-1	.	TRBV7-7	TRBD2	TGTGCCAGCAGCTTAGCGGGGGGGGAGGGAGGGACCTACAATGAGCAGTTCTTC	CASSLAGGEGGTYNEQFF
TRBJ2-2	.	TRBV5-1	.	TGCGCCAGCAGCTTGGCAGTGGCGGTCGGGGAGCTGTTTTTT	CASSLAVAVGELFF
TRBJ1-1	.	TRBV19	TRBD1	TGTGCCAGTAGTGATACCGGGACAGGGGGCACTGAAGCTTTCTTT	CASSDTGTGGTEAFF
TRBJ2-7	.	TRBV6-5	.	TGTGCCAGCAGTTCCAGGGCAGGGCCCTACGAGCAGTACTTC	CASSSRAGPYEQYF
TRBJ1-2	once	TRBV18	.	TGTGCCAGCTCACCAGGGACTTGGGGCAACTATGGCTACACCTTC	CASSPGTWGNYGYTF
TRBJ2-5	.	TRBV9	TRBD2	TGTGCCAGCAGCGGTAGCGGGGGGGCCCGGGAGACCCAGTACTTC	CASSGSGGARETQYF
TRBJ2-1	.	TRBV10-2	.	TGCGCCAGCAGTGAGTCGGCAAACTACAATGAGCAGTTCTTC	CASSESANYNEQFF